The 31 T cell receptor beta chains reported below all come from one sample, sequenced in a study of Graves' ophthalmopathy and Graves' hyperthyroidism. CDR3 regions of TCR beta were amplified from RNA transcripts. A first-round RT-PCR used HTBI primers, followed by a second-round multiplex PCR. In TCRdb, the multiplex PCR reads were re-called with MiXCR into one record per CDR3 protein. Of some 750,000 distinct CDR3 sequences listed, 40% are singletons. Sequenced: peripheral blood. Source of these receptors: an adult man with Graves' ophthalmopathy.

This clonotype was counted a few times. The rearrangement links TRBV2 to TRBJ1-4; D perhaps matches TRBD1 (5 bases). V lost 6 bases and J lost 3, with 8 bases in between. CDR3 size: 13 residues. Germline V gene sequence: CDR1 SNHLY, CDR2 FYNNEI. The CDR3 DNA is TGTGCCAGCAGGGGGGAGCCTAATGAAAAACTGTTTTTT. Translated, it gives CASRGEPNEKLFF.

Remarks on this clonotype: At one end the junction does not follow the germline gene, possibly because of a read error. V usage is TRBV10-3 and J usage is TRBJ2-7; D tentatively fits TRBD1 or TRBD2 (5 bases each). Germline V gene sequence: CDR1 ENHRY, CDR2 SYGVKD. The CDR3 is 10 residues long. The CDR3 is CASEGPQWVF. The CDR3 region has the DNA TGTGCCAGCGAGGGGCCGCAGTGGGTATTC.

This clonotype has only a few counts. One end of the junction is discordant with germline, which a read error may explain. The chain uses TRBV24-1 and TRBJ1-5; D not resolved. Germline loops: CDR1 KGHDR, CDR2 SFDVKD. The CDR3 consists of 14 residues. This CDR3 is CASSFLTENQPQHF. CDR3 nucleotides: TGTGCCAGCAGTTTCCTGACCGAGAATCAGCCCCAGCATTTT.

As regards this clonotype: Germline is not matched at one junction end, which may reflect a read error. CDR3 sequence reads: CAISDLRGQGLETQYF. The CDR3 region has the DNA TGTGCCATCAGTGATTTGCGGGGACAGGGTCTCGAGACCCAGTACTTC. The rearrangement links TRBV24-1 to TRBJ2-5; the match to TRBD1 covers 9 bases. The CDR3 is made up of 16 amino acids. Looked up from germline, CDR1 is KGHDR and CDR2 is SFDVKD.

This clonotype was observed a single time. Lacking the conserved final phenylalanine or tryptophan, this CDR3 likely reflects a read error. No DNA is shown, since the ends of the CDR3 on it are uncertain; the CDR3 is the one TCRdb lists. The chain carries TRBV7-9 and TRBJ1-4; the listed D gene, TRBD1, was not tested against the DNA. The CDR3 contains 10 residues when both ends are counted. The V gene's germline CDR1 is SEHNR and CDR2 FQNEAQ (reference sequence). The chain's CDR3 is CASSLVAGNY.

This clonotype appeared a few times. This chain uses TRBV6-2 or TRBV6-3 with TRBJ1-1; 8 nucleotides match TRBD1. With V trimmed by 6 bases and J by 4 bases, 1 base remained unmatched. CDR1 and CDR2 from the germline V gene are MNHEY and SVGEGT. The CDR3 has 12 amino acids. This CDR3 is CASRTGVTEAFF. The CDR3 bases are TGTGCCAGCAGGACAGGGGTCACTGAAGCTTTCTTT.

This clonotype was counted at least ten times. For the CDR3, the DNA is TGTGCCAGCAGCTCAAGGTGGAACACTGAAGCTTTCTTT. Amino acids: CASSSRWNTEAFF. This sequence joins TRBV2 and TRBJ1-1, with D uncertain. Germline V gene sequence: CDR1 SNHLY, CDR2 FYNNEI. V was pared by 6 bases and J by 1 base, with 9 bases between. This CDR3 comprises 13 residues. Variable domain in full (rest from reference TRBV2 and TRBJ1-1): EPEVTQTPSHQVTQMGQEVILRCVPISNHLYFYWYRQILGQKVEFLVSFYNNEISEKSEIFDDQFSVERPDGSNFTLKIRSTKLEDSAMYFCASSSRWNTEAFFGQGTRLTVV.

Note on this clonotype: This may stem from a read error, because a much larger clone lies one nucleotide away. The rearrangement joins TRBV12-3 or TRBV12-4 to TRBJ2-7; TRBD2 matches at 13 bases. The CDR3 has 15 amino acids. The CDR3 loop reads CVSNPGTSGKYEQYF. CDR3 in DNA: TGTGTCAGCAACCCTGGGACTAGCGGGAAATACGAGCAGTACTTC.

This clonotype was seen more than once but under ten times. The chain recombines TRBV20-1 with TRBJ2-5; TRBD2 agrees at 10 bases. Losses at the gene ends were 6 bases for V and 4 bases for J; bases not matched to a gene: 14. Germline assignment: CDR1 DFQATT and CDR2 SNEGSKA (reference sequence). There are 16 residues in the CDR3. CDR3: CSAIEPSGGALETQYF. The CDR3 DNA sequence: TGCAGTGCCATAGAGCCCAGCGGGGGGGCCCTAGAGACCCAGTACTTC.

This clonotype was observed many times. This chain connects TRBV25-1 to TRBJ2-7, with D uncertain. V lost 4 bases, J lost 6 bases, and 19 bases lay in between. The CDR3 is 15 amino acids. Germline CDR1 and CDR2: MGHDK and SYGVNS. The DNA of the CDR3 is TGTGCCAGCAGTGCCCGTCTCACCCTCTCGGGCGAGCAGTACTTC. Translating gives CASSARLTLSGEQYF.

This clonotype occurred once. Because it lacks the conserved phenylalanine or tryptophan at the end, this CDR3 is likely a read error. The rearrangement joins TRBV5-5 to TRBJ1-2; 7 nucleotides agree with TRBD1. The V gene's germline CDR1 is SGHKS and CDR2 YYEKEE (reference sequence). The CDR3 is made up of 19 amino acids. V lost 2 bases, J lost 4 bases, and 20 bases stayed unmatched. In DNA, the CDR3 is TGTGCCAGCAGCTTAGCGGGCGGACAGGCTGGTGGTCTTGGCTATGGCTACACCCTC. Translated, it gives CASSLAGGQAGGLGYGYTL.

The genes are TRBV20-1 and TRBJ1-4; D not resolved. The V and J ends lost 5 bases and 4 bases respectively, with 11 bases between them. In germline, CDR1 is DFQATT, CDR2 SNEGSKA (reference sequence). This CDR3 spans 13 amino acids. The CDR3 bases are TGCAGTGCTCGTTTTGGGCGTAATGAAAAACTGTTTTTT. It codes for CSARFGRNEKLFF.

This clonotype occurred many times. The V call is TRBV20-1, the J call TRBJ1-6; possibly TRBD1 for D (5 bases). Trimming cost V 6 bases and J 10 bases, with 13 bases left between them. Germline V gives CDR1 DFQATT, CDR2 SNEGSKA (reference sequence). CDR3 length: 12 residues. The CDR3 loop is CSARAVSSPLHF. In DNA, the CDR3 is TGCAGTGCCAGGGCAGTTAGCTCACCCCTCCACTTT.

The chain joins TRBV7-2 to TRBJ2-5; D might be TRBD1 (6 bases). Germline loops: CDR1 SGHTA, CDR2 FQGNSA. The CDR3 has 15 amino acids. V was cut by 5 bases and J by 5 bases, with 18 bases left in between. In nucleotides, the CDR3 is TGTGCCAGCAGCGCCCCAGGGGCTAGCAGGGAGACCCAGTACTTC. This encodes CASSAPGASRETQYF.

This clonotype appeared many times. This chain connects TRBV29-1 to TRBJ1-4, with D hard to call. V was shortened by 4 bases and J by 6 bases, with 15 bases between the two germline ends. The CDR3 loop spans 14 amino acids. Germline CDR1 reads SQVTM; CDR2 reads ANQGSEA. The CDR3 loop is CSVALGFLYEKLFF. CDR3 nucleotide sequence: TGCAGCGTTGCGCTCGGGTTCTTATATGAAAAACTGTTTTTT.

This clonotype occurred many times. V and J are TRBV10-3 and TRBJ1-2; 7 bases map to TRBD1. V dropped 2 bases and J dropped 5; count of bases not matched to a gene: 5. This CDR3 contains 14 residues. Germline V gives CDR1 ENHRY, CDR2 SYGVKD. CDR3 amino acids: CAISEATGPYGYTF. The CDR3 coding sequence is TGTGCCATCAGTGAGGCGACAGGGCCGTATGGCTACACCTTC.

A remark on this clonotype: It is likely a read error, because the conserved phenylalanine at the end of the CDR3 is missing. The V and J genes are TRBV29-1 and TRBJ2-5, with 7 bases identical to TRBD1. In germline, CDR1 is SQVTM, CDR2 ANQGSEA. Germline trimming cut 6 bases from V and 4 bases from J; bases unmatched to any gene: 2. CDR3 length: 11 residues. The CDR3 DNA sequence: TGCAGCGTCCGGACAGGAGAGACCCAGTACCTC. It yields the protein CSVRTGETQYL.

The CDR3 sequence: CASSPREAQRTQYF. CDR3 DNA: TGTGCCAGCAGCCCGCGGGAGGCACAAAGGACCCAGTACTTC. The J gene is TRBJ2-5, the V gene TRBV7-9, with TRBD2 identical over 8 bases. The CDR3 consists of 14 residues. The germline gives CDR1 SEHNR, CDR2 FQNEAQ (reference sequence). The V gene end was trimmed by 5 bases and the J gene end by 7 bases; junction bases not matched to a gene: 9.

This clonotype was observed many times. The chain couples TRBV2 to TRBJ1-5; a weak D match, TRBD1 (5 bases). Germline V lookup: CDR1 SNHLY, CDR2 FYNNEI. The CDR3 covers 14 residues. V was clipped by 4 bases and J by 3 bases, with 10 bases between them. The CDR3 region is CASSVTDFNQPQHF. The CDR3 DNA sequence: TGTGCCAGCAGTGTGACAGACTTCAATCAGCCCCAGCATTTT.

Details on this clonotype: Compared with germline, one end of the junction differs, possibly owing to a read error. This chain links TRBV7-9 with TRBJ2-2, with D unresolved. CDR3 size: 15 residues. CDR1 is SEHNR, CDR2 FQNEAQ, per germline (reference sequence). This CDR3 reads CASSQDMRVTGELFF. The CDR3 DNA reads as TGCGCCAGCAGCCAAGATATGAGAGTCACCGGGGAGCTGTTTTTT.

Many counts were recorded for this clonotype. The V gene is TRBV10-3, the J gene TRBJ1-4; 9 nucleotides agree with TRBD1. There are 15 residues in the CDR3. The germline CDR1 and CDR2 sequences are ENHRY and SYGVKD. The ends lost 0 bases at V and 4 bases at J; junction bases unmatched: 0. CDR3 sequence reads: CAISESTGGNEKLFF. The CDR3 region has the DNA TGTGCCATCAGTGAGTCGACAGGGGGTAATGAAAAACTGTTTTTT.

This chain connects TRBV9 to TRBJ2-7, with 11 bases aligning to TRBD2. With V trimmed by 4 bases and J by 2 bases, 5 bases remained unmatched. The CDR3 totals 15 residues. From germline, CDR1 is SGDLS and CDR2 YYNGEE. Here the CDR3 reads CASSSYSGGAYEQYF. In DNA form, the CDR3 reads TGTGCCAGCAGCTCCTATAGCGGGGGGGCCTACGAGCAGTACTTC. Looking up the rest from reference TRBV9 and TRBJ2-7 gives the full variable domain: DSGVTQTPKHLITATGQRVTLRCSPRSGDLSVYWYQQSLDQGLQFLIQYYNGEERAKGNILERFSAQQFPDLHSELNLSSLELGDSALYFCASSSYSGGAYEQYFGPGTRLTVT.

This clonotype has a count of ten or more. The CDR3 sequence is CASSLVGNEKLFF. CDR3 nucleotides: TGTGCCAGCAGCTTGGTCGGTAATGAAAAACTGTTTTTT. The gene calls are TRBV7-2 and TRBJ1-4; D is uncertain. The CDR3 spans 13 residues. The V end lost 3 bases, the J end lost 4 bases, and 6 bases lay between the germline ends. Germline V lookup: CDR1 SGHTA, CDR2 FQGNSA.

The chain is built from TRBV20-1 and TRBJ1-4; D is undetermined. Germline V gives CDR1 DFQATT, CDR2 SNEGSKA (reference sequence). The CDR3 runs 14 residues. Trimming shortened V by 0 bases and J by 6 bases, and 11 bases separated the two germline ends. As DNA, the CDR3 is TGCAGTGCTAGAGATCCCAGAAACGATGAAAAACTGTTTTTT. It specifies CSARDPRNDEKLFF.

The gene calls are TRBV11-3 and TRBJ2-6, with D hard to call. Germline-derived CDR1 and CDR2 are SGHNT and YENEEA. Trimming cost V 7 bases and J 0 bases, with 16 bases left between them. This CDR3 has 17 residues. This chain's CDR3 is CASTLGALLSGANVLTF. The CDR3 DNA reads as TGTGCCAGCACCCTTGGTGCTCTTCTCTCTGGGGCCAACGTCCTGACTTTC.

The table lists this clonotype with many counts. The chain is built from TRBV6-5 and TRBJ1-6; 8 bases line up with TRBD1. This CDR3 has 14 residues. Losses at the gene ends were 2 bases for V and 6 bases for J; bases not matched to a gene: 0. The germline V gene encodes CDR1 MNHEY and CDR2 SVGAGI. CDR3 nucleotides: TGTGCCAGCAGTTACACAGGGGGTAATTCACCCCTCCACTTT. Translation: CASSYTGGNSPLHF.

This clonotype was detected many times. This chain uses TRBV6-6 with TRBJ2-7; TRBD1 matches at 10 bases. CDR1 is MNHNY, CDR2 SVGAGI, per germline (reference sequence). V lost 5 bases and J lost 5; bases outside the gene matches: 3. This CDR3 comprises 13 residues. CDR3 sequence (DNA): TGTGCCAGCAGTCCGACAGGGGGCAACGAGCAGTACTTC. It is translated as CASSPTGGNEQYF.

This clonotype was seen many times. CDR3 nucleotide sequence: TGTGCCATCAGTGAGTTTGGCACAGCAACTAATGAAAAACTGTTTTTT. Translation: CAISEFGTATNEKLFF. V gene TRBV10-3 combines with J gene TRBJ1-4; D remains unclear. From germline, CDR1 is ENHRY and CDR2 SYGVKD. CDR3 length: 16 residues. The V end lost 1 base, the J end lost 0 bases, and 9 bases lay between the germline ends.

This clonotype showed up many times. Its ends do not fully match the called genes, so a read error is possible. The chain carries TRBV25-1 and TRBJ2-5, with D possibly TRBD1 on 6 matching bases. Germline CDR1 and CDR2: MGHDK and SYGVNS. The CDR3 extends over 15 amino acids. DNA of the CDR3: TGTGCCAGCAGTGAACTTAGGACAGACCAAGAGACCCAGCACTTC. The encoded protein is CASSELRTDQETQHF.

This chain uses TRBV29-1 with TRBJ2-5; D is unresolved. This CDR3 is built from 14 residues. Trimming took off 1 base at V and 2 bases at J, with 11 bases between the two ends. Germline CDR1 reads SQVTM; CDR2 reads ANQGSEA. The CDR3 is CSVEGWHSQETQYF. DNA for the CDR3: TGCAGCGTTGAAGGCTGGCACTCTCAAGAGACCCAGTACTTC.

This clonotype came up a few times. The V call is TRBV6-5, the J call TRBJ2-5; TRBD2 matches 8 bases. The CDR3 length is 16 residues. V shed 3 bases, J shed 1 base, and the junction held 7 bases outside the gene matches. Germline V lookup: CDR1 MNHEY, CDR2 SVGAGI. The CDR3 coding sequence is TGTGCCAGCAGTTATTACCTCGGGAGGGCCCAAGAGACCCAGTACTTC. Translating it yields CASSYYLGRAQETQYF.